This T cell receptor beta chain was identified during a study of cytomegalovirus exposure and HLA in healthy donors. Findings of the study overall: It was assumed in the presence/absence analyses that sequencing depth was roughly uniform across donors. V- and J-gene trimming of TCR beta was linked (in a later analysis) to a missense DCLRE1C variant. Researchers left out some V segments, among them TRBV6-2 and TRBV6-3, as indistinguishable.

The PCR employed 60 Vbeta primers together with 13 Jbeta primers. TCRdb's table, derived via immunoSEQ multiplex PCR, lists solely in-frame clones and lacks some. The table has more than 80,000 clones, approximately 75% seen once. The CDR3 is 14 residues long. Germline CDR1 LGHNA, CDR2 YSLEER. Trimming at V came to 4 bases and at J to 7 bases, leaving 5 bases not matched to a gene. This clone was seen a handful of times. What it recognizes is unknown. Material for sequencing was PBMCs. The rearrangement joins TRBV4-3 to TRBJ1-1; TRBD1 agrees at 11 bases. The clonotype was recovered from a man in his 60s in good health and CMV-seronegative. The CDR3 DNA is TGCGCCAGCAGCCCGGGGACAGGGGGGGGTGAAGCTTTCTTT. It is translated as CASSPGTGGGEAFF.